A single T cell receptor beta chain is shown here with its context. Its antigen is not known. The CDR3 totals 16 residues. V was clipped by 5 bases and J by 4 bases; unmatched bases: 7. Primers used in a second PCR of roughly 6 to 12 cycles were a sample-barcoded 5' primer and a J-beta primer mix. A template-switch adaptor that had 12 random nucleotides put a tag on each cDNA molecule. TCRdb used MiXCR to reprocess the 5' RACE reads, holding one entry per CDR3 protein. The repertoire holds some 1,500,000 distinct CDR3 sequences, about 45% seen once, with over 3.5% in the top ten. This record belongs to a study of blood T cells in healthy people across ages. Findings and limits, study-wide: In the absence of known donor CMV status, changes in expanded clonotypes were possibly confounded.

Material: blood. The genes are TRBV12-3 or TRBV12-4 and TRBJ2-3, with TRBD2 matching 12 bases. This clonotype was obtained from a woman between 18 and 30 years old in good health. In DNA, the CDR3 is TGTGCCAGCAGTCGTCGACTAGCGGGAGCAGCAGATACGCAGTATTTT. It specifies CASSRRLAGAADTQYF.